This T cell receptor beta chain came from a study of human T cells and chemical hapten exposure. Noted time point: pre-sensitization, week 0. Treatment reported: therapeutic diphenylcyclopropenone sensitization with weekly scalp DPC. Unfractionated whole blood yielded total RNA. Per the original data handling: Samples contained a median of approximately 100,000 TCRs, with a range of roughly 23,224 to 700,000. TCRdb called the RACE reads again in MiXCR, with one record for every CDR3 protein. The V and J calls were determined by TCRdb, not by the authors. The repertoire has 350,000 to 400,000 distinct CDR3 sequences, more than 4.5% of them found once; the top ten carry 2.5% to 3%. The specimen was whole blood, collected in connection with sensitization to the hapten diphenylcyclopropenone (DPC). The sequence derives from a woman in her forties or fifties with alopecia areata. Some clones in this sample may be carry-over from other donors' samples.

CDR3 region: CSARTQGPDTEAFF. The DNA for the CDR3 is TGCAGTGCTAGAACTCAGGGGCCGGACACTGAAGCTTTCTTT. This chain links TRBV20-1 with TRBJ1-1, with a weak D call TRBD1 (6 bases). The CDR3 is 14 amino acids. The germline CDR1 and CDR2 sequences are DFQATT and SNEGSKA (reference sequence). V lost 2 bases, J lost 3 bases, and 13 bases lay in between.